Listed below are T cell receptor beta chains from one sample, sequenced in a study of early T cells in non-severe SARS-CoV-2 infection. MiXCR, run by TCRdb on the 5' RACE reads, gives a single entry per CDR3 protein. The data contain roughly 25,000 distinct CDR3 sequences, roughly 4.1% of them singletons. Specimen: whole blood. The receptors were gathered from an adult who was a healthcare worker with PCR-confirmed SARS-CoV-2 infection or an uninfected control (not recorded which). Both conserved end residues are part of each CDR3. A D gene is named only where the DNA matches it firmly. Expanded clones get a size class; other rows say once, few or many, or leave the size out.

CDR3aa: CASSPGGTGAYNEQFF
CDR3nt: TGCGCCAGCAGCCCGGGAGGGACAGGGGCCTACAATGAGCAGTTCTTC
d_gene: TRBD1
v_gene: TRBV5-1
j_gene: TRBJ2-1
abundance: many

CDR3aa: CAWSEKNTGELFF
CDR3nt: TGTGCCTGGAGTGAGAAGAACACCGGGGAGCTGTTTTTT
d_gene: -
v_gene: TRBV30
j_gene: TRBJ2-2
abundance: many

CDR3aa: CATSRGEGPEQFF
CDR3nt: TGTGCCACCAGCAGAGGAGAGGGCCCTGAGCAGTTCTTC
d_gene: -
v_gene: TRBV15
j_gene: TRBJ2-1
abundance: many

CDR3aa: CASSPAASYNEQFF
CDR3nt: TGTGCCAGCAGCCCGGCTGCTTCCTACAATGAGCAGTTCTTC
d_gene: -
v_gene: TRBV7-9
j_gene: TRBJ2-1
abundance: -

CDR3aa: CASDTSGSEQYF
CDR3nt: TGTGCCAGCGATACTAGCGGGAGCGAGCAGTACTTC
d_gene: TRBD2
v_gene: TRBV28
j_gene: TRBJ2-7
abundance: many

CDR3aa: CASSYRGGQGNNEQFF
CDR3nt: TGTGCCAGCAGTTACAGGGGGGGACAGGGTAACAATGAGCAGTTCTTC
d_gene: TRBD1
v_gene: TRBV6-6
j_gene: TRBJ2-1
abundance: many

CDR3aa: CASRAGDGYTF
CDR3nt: TGTGCCAGCAGGGCAGGGGATGGCTACACCTTC
d_gene: -
v_gene: TRBV2
j_gene: TRBJ1-2
abundance: many

CDR3aa: CASSLLGAGGPHEQYF
CDR3nt: TGTGCCAGCAGCCTTCTCGGAGCGGGAGGGCCCCACGAGCAGTACTTC
d_gene: TRBD2
v_gene: TRBV7-8
j_gene: TRBJ2-7
abundance: -

CDR3aa: CASTPAGGPTRTQYF
CDR3nt: TGTGCCAGCACCCCCGCGGGAGGGCCGACGCGGACCCAGTACTTC
d_gene: TRBD2
v_gene: TRBV7-9
j_gene: TRBJ2-5
abundance: few

CDR3aa: CASSPSRGRRKDNEQFF
CDR3nt: TGTGCCAGCAGCCCAAGCAGGGGGCGGAGAAAAGACAATGAGCAGTTCTTC
d_gene: TRBD1
v_gene: TRBV7-9
j_gene: TRBJ2-1
abundance: many

CDR3aa: CASSLPTDYGYTF
CDR3nt: TGCGCCAGCAGCCTCCCGACGGACTATGGCTACACCTTC
d_gene: -
v_gene: TRBV4-1
j_gene: TRBJ1-2
abundance: many

CDR3aa: CASGTSGNTIYF
CDR3nt: TGTGCCAGCGGTACCTCTGGAAACACCATATATTTT
d_gene: -
v_gene: TRBV28
j_gene: TRBJ1-3
abundance: many

CDR3aa: CASSQDKQIAKNIQYF
CDR3nt: TGCGCCAGCAGCCAAGATAAACAAATAGCCAAAAACATTCAGTACTTC
d_gene: -
v_gene: TRBV4-1
j_gene: TRBJ2-4
abundance: -

CDR3aa: CASSQDWQGYTEAFF
CDR3nt: TGTGCCAGCAGCCAAGATTGGCAGGGCTACACTGAAGCTTTCTTT
d_gene: -
v_gene: TRBV14
j_gene: TRBJ1-1
abundance: many

CDR3aa: CSVEILNTEAFF
CDR3nt: TGCAGCGTTGAGATCCTGAACACTGAAGCTTTCTTT
d_gene: -
v_gene: TRBV29-1
j_gene: TRBJ1-1
abundance: many

CDR3aa: CSARDPSLSNQPQHF
CDR3nt: TGCAGTGCTAGAGATCCCAGCCTTAGCAATCAGCCCCAGCATTTT
d_gene: -
v_gene: TRBV20-1
j_gene: TRBJ1-5
abundance: many

CDR3aa: CASSSYGTGDKKLFF
CDR3nt: TGTGCCAGCAGCAGTTACGGGACAGGGGACAAGAAACTGTTTTTT
d_gene: TRBD1
v_gene: TRBV7-8
j_gene: TRBJ1-4
abundance: many

CDR3aa: CASSPRRAGSETQYF
CDR3nt: TGTGCCAGCAGCCCACGACGGGCGGGCTCGGAGACCCAGTACTTC
d_gene: -
v_gene: TRBV28
j_gene: TRBJ2-5
abundance: many

CDR3aa: CATRSVVASSTGELFF
CDR3nt: TGTGCCACAAGGTCCGTCGTGGCGTCGAGCACCGGGGAGCTGTTTTTT
d_gene: -
v_gene: TRBV11-2
j_gene: TRBJ2-2
abundance: many

CDR3aa: CASSLRGSGNNEQFF
CDR3nt: TGTGCCAGCAGCTTAAGGGGTAGCGGAAACAATGAGCAGTTCTTC
d_gene: -
v_gene: TRBV7-3
j_gene: TRBJ2-1
abundance: medium-sized

CDR3aa: CASSFWTGENTEAFF
CDR3nt: TGTGCCAGCAGCTTTTGGACAGGGGAAAACACTGAAGCTTTCTTT
d_gene: TRBD1
v_gene: TRBV7-9
j_gene: TRBJ1-1
abundance: few

CDR3aa: CASSAEGRGTDTQYF
CDR3nt: TGTGCCAGCAGTGCCGAGGGGCGAGGCACAGATACGCAGTATTTT
d_gene: -
v_gene: TRBV6-9
j_gene: TRBJ2-3
abundance: many

CDR3aa: CSARISGSSYEQYF
CDR3nt: TGCAGTGCTAGAATTAGCGGGAGCTCCTACGAGCAGTACTTC
d_gene: TRBD2
v_gene: TRBV20-1
j_gene: TRBJ2-7
abundance: many

CDR3aa: CASSKREGQTYEQYF
CDR3nt: TGTGCCAGCAGCAAGAGAGAGGGACAGACCTACGAGCAGTACTTC
d_gene: -
v_gene: TRBV21-1
j_gene: TRBJ2-7
abundance: many

CDR3aa: CASSLSGQVQETQYF
CDR3nt: TGCGCCAGCAGCTTGAGCGGACAGGTCCAAGAGACCCAGTACTTC
d_gene: TRBD1
v_gene: TRBV5-1
j_gene: TRBJ2-5
abundance: many

CDR3aa: CASSLRGGNLEQYF
CDR3nt: TGTGCCAGCAGCCTCCGCGGGGGCAACCTAGAGCAGTACTTC
d_gene: -
v_gene: TRBV7-2
j_gene: TRBJ2-7
abundance: many

CDR3aa: CASSPRGGENEQFF
CDR3nt: TGTGCCAGCTCACCACGGGGAGGGGAGAATGAGCAGTTCTTC
d_gene: TRBD2
v_gene: TRBV18
j_gene: TRBJ2-1
abundance: many

CDR3aa: CSASAPGNLYGYTF
CDR3nt: TGCAGTGCTTCCGCCCCAGGGAATCTCTATGGCTACACCTTC
d_gene: -
v_gene: TRBV20-1
j_gene: TRBJ1-2
abundance: many

CDR3aa: CASNSDGNTEAFF
CDR3nt: TGTGCCAGCAACTCGGACGGGAACACTGAAGCTTTCTTT
d_gene: -
v_gene: TRBV19
j_gene: TRBJ1-1
abundance: many

CDR3aa: CASPPDEQGANNEQFF
CDR3nt: TGTGCCAGCCCGCCGGACGAGCAGGGGGCTAACAATGAGCAGTTCTTC
d_gene: TRBD1
v_gene: TRBV18
j_gene: TRBJ2-1
abundance: -

CDR3aa: CASSTAPGQGDPQYF
CDR3nt: TGCGCCAGCAGCACTGCTCCGGGACAGGGGGATCCGCAGTATTTT
d_gene: TRBD1
v_gene: TRBV5-1
j_gene: TRBJ2-3
abundance: many

CDR3aa: CASSFREGTEAFF
CDR3nt: TGTGCCAGCAGCTTCCGGGAAGGAACTGAAGCTTTCTTT
d_gene: -
v_gene: TRBV5-6
j_gene: TRBJ1-1
abundance: many

CDR3aa: CASSLTSGRTDTQYF
CDR3nt: TGCGCCAGCAGCCTGACTAGCGGGAGAACAGATACGCAGTATTTT
d_gene: TRBD2
v_gene: TRBV5-1
j_gene: TRBJ2-3
abundance: medium-sized

CDR3aa: CASSLLYDRVSSYEQYF
CDR3nt: TGCGCCAGCAGCTTGCTCTACGACAGAGTCAGCTCCTACGAGCAGTACTTC
d_gene: -
v_gene: TRBV5-1
j_gene: TRBJ2-7
abundance: once

CDR3aa: CASSLMTSGRGETQYF
CDR3nt: TGCGCCAGCAGCCTAATGACTAGCGGGAGAGGAGAGACCCAGTACTTC
d_gene: TRBD2
v_gene: TRBV5-1
j_gene: TRBJ2-5
abundance: many

CDR3aa: CASSGPQGSYEQYF
CDR3nt: TGTGCCAGCAGCGGCCCCCAAGGGAGCTACGAGCAGTACTTC
d_gene: -
v_gene: TRBV5-4
j_gene: TRBJ2-7
abundance: many

CDR3aa: CASSTPGTGFYEQFF
CDR3nt: TGTGCCAGCAGCACCCCCGGGACAGGGTTTTATGAGCAGTTCTTC
d_gene: TRBD1
v_gene: TRBV11-2
j_gene: TRBJ2-1
abundance: many

CDR3aa: CASSPTPPTASQETQYF
CDR3nt: TGCGCCAGCAGCCCTACTCCACCGACAGCGTCCCAAGAGACCCAGTACTTC
d_gene: -
v_gene: TRBV5-1
j_gene: TRBJ2-5
abundance: medium-sized

CDR3aa: CASSPRTGGYGYTF
CDR3nt: TGTGCCAGCAGTCCGCGGACAGGGGGCTATGGCTACACCTTC
d_gene: TRBD1
v_gene: TRBV12-3/TRBV12-4
j_gene: TRBJ1-2
abundance: few

CDR3aa: CASAWDRHYEQYF
CDR3nt: TGTGCCAGCGCGTGGGACCGCCACTACGAGCAGTACTTC
d_gene: -
v_gene: TRBV5-4
j_gene: TRBJ2-7
abundance: -

CDR3aa: CASSRRASWSLPTQYF
CDR3nt: TGTGCCAGCAGCCGCAGGGCTAGCTGGTCTCTCCCGACGCAGTATTTT
d_gene: -
v_gene: TRBV7-2
j_gene: TRBJ2-3
abundance: few

CDR3aa: CASTTRPPYNEQFF
CDR3nt: TGTGCCAGCACAACTAGGCCCCCATACAATGAGCAGTTCTTC
d_gene: -
v_gene: TRBV6-6
j_gene: TRBJ2-1
abundance: many

CDR3aa: CASSPTGRNSYEQYF
CDR3nt: TGTGCCAGCAGCCCGACGGGACGGAACTCTTACGAGCAGTACTTC
d_gene: -
v_gene: TRBV7-9
j_gene: TRBJ2-7
abundance: -

CDR3aa: CSANDQIHQPQHF
CDR3nt: TGCAGTGCCAATGACCAGATTCACCAGCCCCAGCATTTT
d_gene: -
v_gene: TRBV20-1
j_gene: TRBJ1-5
abundance: many

CDR3aa: CASSPSIRSGANVLTF
CDR3nt: TGTGCCAGCAGCCCCTCAATTCGGTCTGGGGCCAACGTCCTGACTTTC
d_gene: -
v_gene: TRBV11-2
j_gene: TRBJ2-6
abundance: many

CDR3aa: CASSRVRGANTGELFF
CDR3nt: TGCGCCAGCAGCCGCGTGAGGGGGGCGAACACCGGGGAGCTGTTTTTT
d_gene: -
v_gene: TRBV5-1
j_gene: TRBJ2-2
abundance: many

CDR3aa: CATSRDRSNEQFF
CDR3nt: TGTGCCACCAGCAGAGATCGGAGCAATGAGCAGTTCTTC
d_gene: -
v_gene: TRBV15
j_gene: TRBJ2-1
abundance: medium-sized

CDR3aa: CTSSIGQGADTQYF
CDR3nt: TGTACCAGCAGCATCGGACAGGGAGCGGATACGCAGTATTTT
d_gene: TRBD1
v_gene: TRBV5-4
j_gene: TRBJ2-3
abundance: -

CDR3aa: CASSLSRLDTDTQYF
CDR3nt: TGTGCCAGCAGTTTATCGAGGCTAGACACAGATACGCAGTATTTT
d_gene: -
v_gene: TRBV27
j_gene: TRBJ2-3
abundance: many

CDR3aa: CASSFSQGAYEQYF
CDR3nt: TGTGCCAGCAGCTTCAGTCAGGGCGCGTACGAGCAGTACTTC
d_gene: -
v_gene: TRBV5-4
j_gene: TRBJ2-7
abundance: many

CDR3aa: CAISMGAGGPGNEQFF
CDR3nt: TGTGCCATCAGCATGGGAGCGGGAGGGCCTGGCAATGAGCAGTTCTTC
d_gene: TRBD2
v_gene: TRBV12-3/TRBV12-4
j_gene: TRBJ2-1
abundance: many

CDR3aa: CASRRQVPYEQYF
CDR3nt: TGTGCCAGCAGACGACAGGTTCCCTACGAGCAGTACTTC
d_gene: -
v_gene: TRBV28
j_gene: TRBJ2-7
abundance: many

CDR3aa: CASSSDRADGYTF
CDR3nt: TGTGCCAGTAGTTCCGACAGGGCGGATGGCTACACCTTC
d_gene: TRBD1
v_gene: TRBV19
j_gene: TRBJ1-2
abundance: many

CDR3aa: CATSSRPGQGLHEQFF
CDR3nt: TGTGCCACCAGCTCCCGGCCGGGACAGGGTCTCCATGAGCAGTTCTTC
d_gene: TRBD1
v_gene: TRBV15
j_gene: TRBJ2-1
abundance: many

CDR3aa: CSVEVLGLADNEQFF
CDR3nt: TGCAGCGTTGAGGTCCTGGGACTAGCGGACAATGAGCAGTTCTTC
d_gene: TRBD2
v_gene: TRBV29-1
j_gene: TRBJ2-1
abundance: many